Following are 2 T cell receptor beta chains from one sample sequenced in a study of T cell responses to AZD1222 COVID-19 vaccine. Using immunoSEQ multiplex PCR, the repertoire was profiled, and TCRdb retains in-frame clones only, with some absent. The repertoire holds tens of thousands of clones, with 80% as singletons. This sample comprised peripheral blood, obtained 28 days after the second AZD1222 dose. These receptors originate from an adult who received the AZD1222 COVID-19 vaccine.

The chain combines TRBV3-1 (or the pseudogene TRBV3-2) with TRBJ1-4, with 8 bases matching TRBD1. CDR3 size: 15 residues. CDR1 is LGHDT and CDR2 is YNNKEL in the germline V gene (reference sequence). The ends lost 4 bases at V and 5 bases at J; junction bases unmatched: 6. This chain's CDR3 is CASSPSGQGNEKLFF. In DNA form, the CDR3 reads TGTGCCAGCAGCCCCTCCGGACAGGGCAATGAAAAACTGTTTTTT.

This chain joins TRBV7-9 and TRBJ1-1; no definite D call. From germline, CDR1 is SEHNR and CDR2 FQNEAQ (reference sequence). V lost 7 bases and J lost 2, with 17 bases in between. This CDR3 region has 15 residues. CDR3 region: CASTPPTAGNTEAFF. Written as DNA, the CDR3 is TGTGCCAGCACCCCTCCCACCGCCGGTAACACTGAAGCTTTCTTT.